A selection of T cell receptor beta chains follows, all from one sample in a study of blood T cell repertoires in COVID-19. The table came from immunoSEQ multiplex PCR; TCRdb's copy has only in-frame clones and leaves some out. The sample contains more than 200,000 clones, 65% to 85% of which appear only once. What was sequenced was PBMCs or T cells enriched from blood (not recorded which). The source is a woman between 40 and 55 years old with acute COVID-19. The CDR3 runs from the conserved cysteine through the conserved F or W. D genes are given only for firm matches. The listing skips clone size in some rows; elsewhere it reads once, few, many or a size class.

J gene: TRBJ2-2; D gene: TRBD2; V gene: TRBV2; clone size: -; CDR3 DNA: TGTGCCAGCGATTGGGGGACTAGAGTTACCGGGGAGCTGTTTTTT; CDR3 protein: CASDWGTRVTGELFF
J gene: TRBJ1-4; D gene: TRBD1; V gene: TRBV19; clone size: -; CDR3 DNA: TGTGCCACCCTAGGGCGGGACAGGGAATCTCGGAAACTGTTTTTT; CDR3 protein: CATLGRDRESRKLFF
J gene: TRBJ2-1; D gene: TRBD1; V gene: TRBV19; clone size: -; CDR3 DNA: TGTGCCAGTAGTCCCCGGGACAGCTCCTACAATGAGCAGTTCTTC; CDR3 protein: CASSPRDSSYNEQFF
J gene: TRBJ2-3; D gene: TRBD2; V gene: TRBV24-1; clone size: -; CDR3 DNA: TGTGCCACCAGTGATTTGAGCGGGGAGGGTAGCACAGATACGCAGTATTTT; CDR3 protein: CATSDLSGEGSTDTQYF
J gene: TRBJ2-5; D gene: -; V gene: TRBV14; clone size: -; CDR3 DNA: TGTGCCAGCAGCCAGAGTGCGACCCAGTACTTC; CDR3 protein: CASSQSATQYF
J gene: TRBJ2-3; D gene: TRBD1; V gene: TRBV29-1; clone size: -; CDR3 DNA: TGCAGCGTCCTCCCCAGTGGGACAGGGGTCGCAGATACGCAGTATTTT; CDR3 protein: CSVLPSGTGVADTQYF
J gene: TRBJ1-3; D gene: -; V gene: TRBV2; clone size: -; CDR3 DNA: TGTGCCAGCAGTGTACGCAGGGTCCGCTCTGGAAACACCATATATTTT; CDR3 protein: CASSVRRVRSGNTIYF
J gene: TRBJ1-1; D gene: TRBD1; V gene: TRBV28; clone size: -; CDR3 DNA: TGTGCCAGCAGTTTAGTGGACAGGGGGAACACTGAAGCTTTCTTT; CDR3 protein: CASSLVDRGNTEAFF
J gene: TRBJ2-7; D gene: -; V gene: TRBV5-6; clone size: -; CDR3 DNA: TGTGCCAGCAGCCCTAGGCCGACAGGCCGCTACGAGCAGTACTTC; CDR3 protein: CASSPRPTGRYEQYF
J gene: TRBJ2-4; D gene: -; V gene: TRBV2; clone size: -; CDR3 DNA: TGTGCCAGCAGTCCGGGACTCGGGGCCAAAAACATTCAGTACTTC; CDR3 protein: CASSPGLGAKNIQYF
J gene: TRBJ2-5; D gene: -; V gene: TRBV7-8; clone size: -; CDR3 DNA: TGTGCCAGCAGCCGAGGGGGCGGGACAGAGACCCAGTACTTC; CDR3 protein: CASSRGGGTETQYF
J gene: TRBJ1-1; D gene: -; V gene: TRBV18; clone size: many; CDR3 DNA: TGTGCCAGCTCACCAGGCCAGGGTGAAGCTTTCTTT; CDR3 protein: CASSPGQGEAFF
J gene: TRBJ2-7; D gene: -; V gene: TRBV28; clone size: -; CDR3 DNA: TGTGCCAGCAGTTTCATGGGTCGGACAAGGCACGAGCAGTACTTC; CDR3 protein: CASSFMGRTRHEQYF
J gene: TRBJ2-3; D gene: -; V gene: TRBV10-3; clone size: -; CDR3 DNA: TGTGCCATCAGGGGGGGAGATACGCAGTATTTT; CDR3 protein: CAIRGGDTQYF
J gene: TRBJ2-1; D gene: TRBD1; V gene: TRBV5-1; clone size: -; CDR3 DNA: TGCGCCAGCAGCTGGTCGGGACAGGGGGCTAACAATGAGCAGTTCTTC; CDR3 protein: CASSWSGQGANNEQFF
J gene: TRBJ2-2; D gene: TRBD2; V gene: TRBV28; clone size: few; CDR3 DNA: TGTGCCAGCATCGGGACTAGTGAGGCCGGGGAGCTGTTTTTT; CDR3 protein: CASIGTSEAGELFF
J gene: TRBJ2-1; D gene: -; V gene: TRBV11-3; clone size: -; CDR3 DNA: TGTGCCAGCAGCTCAACCAGGGGATACAATGAGCAGTTCTTC; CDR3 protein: CASSSTRGYNEQFF
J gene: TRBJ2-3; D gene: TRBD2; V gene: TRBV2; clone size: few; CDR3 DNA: TGTGCCAGCAGTTCGCGGGGGGGCCAGGCAGATACGCAGTATTTT; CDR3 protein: CASSSRGGQADTQYF
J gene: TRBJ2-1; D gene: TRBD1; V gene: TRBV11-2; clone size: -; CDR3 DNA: TGTGCCAGCAGCTCGACAGGGGAGCAGTTCTTC; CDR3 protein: CASSSTGEQFF
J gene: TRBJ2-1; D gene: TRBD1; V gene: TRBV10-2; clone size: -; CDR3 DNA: TGCGCCAGCGGACAGGGGAGGTACAATGAGCAGTTCTTC; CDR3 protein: CASGQGRYNEQFF
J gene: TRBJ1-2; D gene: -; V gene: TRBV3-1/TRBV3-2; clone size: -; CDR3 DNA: TGTGCCAGCAGCCAAACGAGGGAGCCGCTCAATGGCTACACCTTC; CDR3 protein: CASSQTREPLNGYTF
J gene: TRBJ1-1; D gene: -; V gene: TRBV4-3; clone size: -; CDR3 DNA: TGCGCCAGCAGCCAAGTGGGGGGGGCGAACACTGAAGCTTTCTTT; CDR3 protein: CASSQVGGANTEAFF
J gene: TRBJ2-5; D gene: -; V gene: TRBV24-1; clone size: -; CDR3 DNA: TGTGCCACCAGTGATTTAAATAATCCGGGACATCAAGAGACCCAGTACTTC; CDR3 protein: CATSDLNNPGHQETQYF
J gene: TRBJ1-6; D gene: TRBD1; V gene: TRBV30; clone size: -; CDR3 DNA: TGTGCCTGGGGGACAGGGGGGGGAACCCTCCACTTT; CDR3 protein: CAWGTGGGTLHF
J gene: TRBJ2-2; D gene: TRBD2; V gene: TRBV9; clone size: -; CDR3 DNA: TGTGCCAGCAGCGTAGAAGCGGGAGGTCGGACCGGGGAGCTGTTTTTT; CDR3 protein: CASSVEAGGRTGELFF
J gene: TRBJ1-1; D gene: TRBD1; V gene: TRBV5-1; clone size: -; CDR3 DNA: TGCGCCAGCAGCTTGGACAGGGGCACTGAAGCTTTCTTT; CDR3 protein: CASSLDRGTEAFF
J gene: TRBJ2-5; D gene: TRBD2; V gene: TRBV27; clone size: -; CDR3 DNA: TGTGCCAGCAGCCTGTTAGCGGGAGAGGGGGAGACCCAGTACTTC; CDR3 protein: CASSLLAGEGETQYF
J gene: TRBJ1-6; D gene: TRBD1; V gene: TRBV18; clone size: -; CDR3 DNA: TGTGCCAGCTCACCACCGGGACAGGGGAGGTCACCCCTCCACTTT; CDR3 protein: CASSPPGQGRSPLHF
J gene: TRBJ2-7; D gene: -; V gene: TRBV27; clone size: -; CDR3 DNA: TGTGCCAGCAGTTATAGGACTAAGTACGAGCAGTACTTC; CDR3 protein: CASSYRTKYEQYF
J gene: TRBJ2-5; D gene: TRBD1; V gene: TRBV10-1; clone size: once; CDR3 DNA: TGCGCCAGCAGTCCGGACAGGGGGCAAGAGACCCAGTACTTC; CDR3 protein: CASSPDRGQETQYF
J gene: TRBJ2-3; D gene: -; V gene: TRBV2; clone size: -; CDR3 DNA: TGTGCCAGCTCCCAGGGAAGACCAGATACGCAGTATTTT; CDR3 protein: CASSQGRPDTQYF
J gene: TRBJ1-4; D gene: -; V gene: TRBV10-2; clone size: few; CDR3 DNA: TGCGCCAGCAGTGAGTGGGGCAGCGGGTTGGAAAAACTGTTTTTT; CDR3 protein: CASSEWGSGLEKLFF
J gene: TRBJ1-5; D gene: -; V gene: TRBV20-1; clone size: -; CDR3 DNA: TGCAGTGCTAGTGGGGGGGTGTCTTGGAATCAGCCCCAGCATTTT; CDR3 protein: CSASGGVSWNQPQHF
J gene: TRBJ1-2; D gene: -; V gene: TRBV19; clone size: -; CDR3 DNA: TGTGCCAGTAGTGTCCACGGGACATCCATCAACTATGGCTACACCTTC; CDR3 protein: CASSVHGTSINYGYTF
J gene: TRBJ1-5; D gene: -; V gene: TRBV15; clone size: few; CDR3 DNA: TGTGCCACCAGCAGAGATCCGGGTTCAAGCAATCAGCCCCAGCATTTT; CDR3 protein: CATSRDPGSSNQPQHF
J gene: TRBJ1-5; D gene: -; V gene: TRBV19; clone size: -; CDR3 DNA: TGTGCCAGTAGTATATTCTTCCAAGGGGGTCAGCCCCAGCATTTT; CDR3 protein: CASSIFFQGGQPQHF
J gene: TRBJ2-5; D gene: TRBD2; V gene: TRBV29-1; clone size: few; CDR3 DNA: TGCAGCGTTGATGGACTAGCTACGGAGACCCAGTACTTC; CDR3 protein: CSVDGLATETQYF
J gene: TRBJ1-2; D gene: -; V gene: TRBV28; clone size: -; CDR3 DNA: TGTGCCAGCAGTTTATCGGGAGCGCTGAACTATGGCTACACCTTC; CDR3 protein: CASSLSGALNYGYTF
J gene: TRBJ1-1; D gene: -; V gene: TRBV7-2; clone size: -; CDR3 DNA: TGTGCCAGCATCCTATGGCCAGGGCAGAACACTGAAGCTTTCTTT; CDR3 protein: CASILWPGQNTEAFF
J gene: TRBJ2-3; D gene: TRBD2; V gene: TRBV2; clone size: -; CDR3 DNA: TGTGCCAGCAGTGGGATTAGCGGGAGCGCAGATACGCAGTATTTT; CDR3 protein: CASSGISGSADTQYF
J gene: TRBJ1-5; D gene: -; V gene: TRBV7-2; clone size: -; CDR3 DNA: TGTGCCAGCAGCCCGGCCCTTCCAGGGGTTCAGCCCCAGCATTTT; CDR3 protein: CASSPALPGVQPQHF
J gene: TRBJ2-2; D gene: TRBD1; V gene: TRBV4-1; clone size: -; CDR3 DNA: TGCGCCAGCAGCCCGCCCCTGGGACAGGGGGCGCCCGGGGAGCTGTTTTTT; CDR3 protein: CASSPPLGQGAPGELFF
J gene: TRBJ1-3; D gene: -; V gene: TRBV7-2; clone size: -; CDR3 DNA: TGTGCCAGCAGCTTAGTTGGGGGGACCATATATTTT; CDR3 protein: CASSLVGGTIYF
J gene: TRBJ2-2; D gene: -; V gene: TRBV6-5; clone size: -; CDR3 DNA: TGTGCCAGCAGTTACTCGAGGGACGGGGAGCTGTTTTTT; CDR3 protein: CASSYSRDGELFF